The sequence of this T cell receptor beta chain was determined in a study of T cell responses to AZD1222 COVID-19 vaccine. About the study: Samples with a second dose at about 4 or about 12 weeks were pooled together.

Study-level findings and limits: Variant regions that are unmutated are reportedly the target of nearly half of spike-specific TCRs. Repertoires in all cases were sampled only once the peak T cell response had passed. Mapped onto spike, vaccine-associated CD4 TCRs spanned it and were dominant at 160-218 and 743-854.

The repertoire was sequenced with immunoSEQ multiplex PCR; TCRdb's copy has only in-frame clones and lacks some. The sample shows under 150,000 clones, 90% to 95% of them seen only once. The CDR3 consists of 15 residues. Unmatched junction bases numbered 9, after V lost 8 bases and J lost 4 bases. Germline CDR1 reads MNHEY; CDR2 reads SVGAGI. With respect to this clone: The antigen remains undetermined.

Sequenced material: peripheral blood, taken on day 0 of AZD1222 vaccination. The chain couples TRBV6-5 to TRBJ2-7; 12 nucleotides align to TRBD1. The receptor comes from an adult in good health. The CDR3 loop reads CASHPPGQGAYEQYF. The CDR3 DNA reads TGTGCCAGCCACCCTCCGGGACAGGGGGCGTACGAGCAGTACTTC.